This paragraph covers one T cell receptor beta chain sequence. V trimming: 4 bases; J trimming: 0 bases; junction bases outside the gene matches: 13. The CDR3 is 18 amino acids. Germline V lookup: CDR1 MDHEN, CDR2 SYDVKM. The sample originates from a study of T cells in Graves' hyperthyroidism and ophthalmopathy. Amplification of TCR beta CDR3 regions used RNA as the template. With the HTBI primer set, the TCR CDR3 went through a first round of RT-PCR. TCRdb reanalysed the multiplex PCR reads using MiXCR and keeps one entry per CDR3 protein. The sample has a few hundred thousand distinct CDR3 sequences; about 14% are singletons.

The sample was blood. This clonotype was sampled from a woman aged 40 to 50 with Graves' hyperthyroidism that later progressed to Graves' ophthalmopathy. This chain joins TRBV28 and TRBJ1-1; 8 nucleotides align to TRBD1. CDR3 sequence (DNA): TGTGCCAGCAGTTATCCGGGACAGGATCTCCTCATGAACACTGAAGCTTTCTTT. This encodes CASSYPGQDLLMNTEAFF.